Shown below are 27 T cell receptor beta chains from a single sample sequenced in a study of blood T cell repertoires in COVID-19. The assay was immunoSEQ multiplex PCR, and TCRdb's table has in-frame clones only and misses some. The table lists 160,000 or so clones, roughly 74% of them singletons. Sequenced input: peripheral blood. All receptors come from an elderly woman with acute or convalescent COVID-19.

CDR3 sequence reads: CASRHPPFEGTEAFF. The CDR3 DNA is TGTGCCAGCAGGCATCCCCCTTTTGAGGGCACTGAAGCTTTCTTT. V gene TRBV6-5 combines with J gene TRBJ1-1, with unresolved D. Germline V lookup: CDR1 MNHEY, CDR2 SVGAGI. The CDR3 has 15 residues. Trimming cost V 6 bases and J 4 bases, with 18 bases left between them.

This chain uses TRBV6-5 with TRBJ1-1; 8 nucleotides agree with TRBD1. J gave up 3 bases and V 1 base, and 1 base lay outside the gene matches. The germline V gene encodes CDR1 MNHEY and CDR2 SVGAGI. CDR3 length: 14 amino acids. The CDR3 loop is CASSYWGQDTEAFF. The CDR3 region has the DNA TGTGCCAGCAGTTACTGGGGACAGGACACTGAAGCTTTCTTT.

This chain's CDR3 is CASSGPGTTPSTDTQYF. In nucleotides, the CDR3 is TGTGCCAGCAGCGGACCTGGGACTACACCTAGCACAGATACGCAGTATTTT. The chain carries TRBV11-2 and TRBJ2-3; 7 nucleotides match TRBD2. This CDR3 has 17 amino acids. The junction had 11 bases not matched to a gene; V was cut back by 5 bases and J by 0 bases. Germline lookup yields CDR1 SGHAT and CDR2 FQNNGV. The full variable domain, rest sourced from reference TRBV11-2 and TRBJ2-3, is EAGVAQSPRYKIIEKRQSVAFWCNPISGHATLYWYQQILGQGPKLLIQFQNNGVVDDSQLPKDRFSAERLKGVDSTLKIQPAKLEDSAVYLCASSGPGTTPSTDTQYFGPGTRLTVL.

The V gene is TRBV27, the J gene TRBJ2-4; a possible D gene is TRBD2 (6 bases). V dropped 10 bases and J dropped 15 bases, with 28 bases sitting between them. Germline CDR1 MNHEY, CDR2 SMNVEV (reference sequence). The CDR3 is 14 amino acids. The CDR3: CANPRGSKTLGGYF. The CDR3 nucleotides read TGTGCCAACCCGAGGGGATCCAAAACATTGGGGGGGTACTTC.

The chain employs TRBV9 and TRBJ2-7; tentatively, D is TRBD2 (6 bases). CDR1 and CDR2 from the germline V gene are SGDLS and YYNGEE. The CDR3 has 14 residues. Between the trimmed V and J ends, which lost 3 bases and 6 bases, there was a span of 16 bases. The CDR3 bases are TGTGCCAGCAGCGACGGTCCCGAGGAGGGCGAGCAGTACTTC. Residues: CASSDGPEEGEQYF.

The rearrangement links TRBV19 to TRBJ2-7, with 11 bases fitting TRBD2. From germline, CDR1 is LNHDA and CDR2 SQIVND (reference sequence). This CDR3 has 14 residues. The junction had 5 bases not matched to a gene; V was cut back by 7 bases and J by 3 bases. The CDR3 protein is CASTASGGLYEQYF. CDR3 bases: TGTGCCAGTACCGCTAGCGGGGGGCTCTACGAGCAGTACTTC. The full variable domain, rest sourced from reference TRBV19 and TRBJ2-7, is DGGITQSPKYLFRKEGQNVTLSCEQNLNHDAMYWYRQDPGQGLRLIYYSQIVNDFQKGDIAEGYSVSREKKESFPLTVTSAQKNPTAFYLCASTASGGLYEQYFGPGTRLTVT.

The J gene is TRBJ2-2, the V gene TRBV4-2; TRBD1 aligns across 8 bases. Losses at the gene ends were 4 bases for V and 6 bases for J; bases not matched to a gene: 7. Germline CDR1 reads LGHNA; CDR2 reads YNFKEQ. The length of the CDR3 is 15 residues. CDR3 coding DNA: TGTGCCAGCAGCCCAGCAGGGGGCTCTGCCGGGGAGCTGTTTTTT. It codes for CASSPAGGSAGELFF.

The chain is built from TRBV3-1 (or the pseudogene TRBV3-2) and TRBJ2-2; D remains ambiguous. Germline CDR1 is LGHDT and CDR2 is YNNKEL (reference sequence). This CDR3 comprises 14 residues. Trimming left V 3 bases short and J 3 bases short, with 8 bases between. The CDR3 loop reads CASSHHFDTGELFF. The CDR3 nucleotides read TGTGCCAGCAGCCACCACTTCGACACCGGGGAGCTGTTTTTT.

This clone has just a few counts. The CDR3 bases are TGTGCCAGCAGCGCACCCGGACTAGCGGGAGGCGGGGGGGAGCAGTACTTC. Protein: CASSAPGLAGGGGEQYF. V gene TRBV7-2 combines with J gene TRBJ2-7; 14 nucleotides line up with TRBD2. V gave up 5 bases and J gave up 7 bases; unmatched junction bases: 13. The CDR3 consists of 17 residues. The germline V gene has CDR1 SGHTA and CDR2 FQGNSA. Based on the CDR3 plus reference TRBV7-2 and TRBJ2-7, the full variable domain is GAGVSQSPSNKVTEKGKDVELRCDPISGHTALYWYRQSLGQGLEFLIYFQGNSAPDKSGLPSDRFSAERTGGSVSTLTIQRTQQEDSAVYLCASSAPGLAGGGGEQYFGPGTRLTVT.

The CDR3: CASSPQLASTDTQYF. CDR3 DNA: TGTGCCAGCAGCCCCCAACTAGCTAGCACAGATACGCAGTATTTT. The chain is built from TRBV3-1 (or the pseudogene TRBV3-2) and TRBJ2-3; D may be TRBD2 (6 bases). CDR1 is LGHDT, CDR2 YNNKEL, per germline (reference sequence). V lost 4 bases and J lost 0, with 11 bases in between. This CDR3 has 15 amino acids.

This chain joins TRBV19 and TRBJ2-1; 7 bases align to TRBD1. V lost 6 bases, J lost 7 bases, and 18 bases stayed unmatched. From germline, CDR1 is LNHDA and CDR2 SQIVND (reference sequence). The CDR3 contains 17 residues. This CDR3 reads CASSLPRQGELRNEQFF. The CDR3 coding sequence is TGTGCCAGTAGCCTCCCCCGACAGGGAGAATTGAGGAATGAGCAGTTCTTC.

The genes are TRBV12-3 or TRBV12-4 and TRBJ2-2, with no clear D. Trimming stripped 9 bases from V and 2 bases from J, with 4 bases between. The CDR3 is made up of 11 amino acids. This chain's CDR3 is CASSNTGELFF. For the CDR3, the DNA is TGTGCCAGTAGCAACACCGGGGAGCTGTTTTTT.

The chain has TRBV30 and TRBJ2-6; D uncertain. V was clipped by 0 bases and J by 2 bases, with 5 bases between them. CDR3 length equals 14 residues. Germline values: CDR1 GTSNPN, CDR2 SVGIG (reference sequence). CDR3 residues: CAWSVRTGANVLTF. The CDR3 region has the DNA TGTGCCTGGAGTGTCAGGACTGGGGCCAACGTCCTGACTTTC.

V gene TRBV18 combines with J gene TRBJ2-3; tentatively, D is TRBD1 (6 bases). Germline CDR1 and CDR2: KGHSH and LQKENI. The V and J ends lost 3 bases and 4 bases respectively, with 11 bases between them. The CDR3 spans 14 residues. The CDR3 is CASSPPGGADTQYF. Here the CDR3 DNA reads TGTGCCAGCTCACCCCCTGGGGGCGCAGATACGCAGTATTTT.

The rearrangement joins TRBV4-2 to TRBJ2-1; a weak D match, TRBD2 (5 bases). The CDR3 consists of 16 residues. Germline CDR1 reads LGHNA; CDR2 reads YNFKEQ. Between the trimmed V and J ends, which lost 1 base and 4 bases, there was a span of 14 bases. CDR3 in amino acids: CASSQGIQRRYNEQFF. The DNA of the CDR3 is TGTGCCAGCAGCCAAGGGATCCAGCGGAGATACAATGAGCAGTTCTTC.

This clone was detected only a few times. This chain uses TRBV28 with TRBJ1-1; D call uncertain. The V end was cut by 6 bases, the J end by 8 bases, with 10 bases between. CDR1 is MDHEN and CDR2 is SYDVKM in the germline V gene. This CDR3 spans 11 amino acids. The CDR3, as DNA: TGTGCCAGCAGCCCCACATACGAAGCTTTCTTT. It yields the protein CASSPTYEAFF.

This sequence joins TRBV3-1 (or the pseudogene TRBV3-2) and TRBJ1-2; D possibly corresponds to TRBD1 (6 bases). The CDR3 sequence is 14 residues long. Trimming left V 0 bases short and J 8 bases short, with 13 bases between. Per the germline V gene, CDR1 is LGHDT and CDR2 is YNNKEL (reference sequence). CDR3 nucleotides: TGTGCCAGCAGCCAAGATGCCGGGGGGCGCGGCTACACCTTC. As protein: CASSQDAGGRGYTF.

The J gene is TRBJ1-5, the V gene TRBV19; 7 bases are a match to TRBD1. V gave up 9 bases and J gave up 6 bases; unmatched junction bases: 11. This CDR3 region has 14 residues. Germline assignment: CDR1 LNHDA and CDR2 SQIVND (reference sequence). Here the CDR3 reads CASQQGIGSQPQHF. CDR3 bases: TGTGCCAGCCAACAGGGGATAGGAAGTCAGCCCCAGCATTTT.

CDR3 loop: CASSEGGELRNIQYF. The DNA for the CDR3 is TGTGCCAGCAGTGAAGGGGGGGAGTTGAGAAACATTCAGTACTTC. V usage is TRBV6-1 and J usage is TRBJ2-4; the D gene is possibly TRBD2 (6 bases). Looked up from germline, CDR1 is MNHNS and CDR2 is SASEGT. The CDR3 has 15 amino acids. The ends were cut back, 1 base at V and 6 bases at J, with 13 bases in the middle.

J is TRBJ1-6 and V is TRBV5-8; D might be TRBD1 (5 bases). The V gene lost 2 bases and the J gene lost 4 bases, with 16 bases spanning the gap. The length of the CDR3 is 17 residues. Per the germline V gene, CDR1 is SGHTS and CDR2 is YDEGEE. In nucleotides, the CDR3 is TGTGCCAGCAGCTTTATGTCAACAGGAACGTATAATTCACCCCTCCACTTT. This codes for CASSFMSTGTYNSPLHF.

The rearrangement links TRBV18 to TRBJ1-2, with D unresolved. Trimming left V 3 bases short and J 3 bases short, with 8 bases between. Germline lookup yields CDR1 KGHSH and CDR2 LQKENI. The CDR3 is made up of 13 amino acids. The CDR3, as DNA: TGTGCCAGCTCACCCGACAACCACTATGGCTACACCTTC. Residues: CASSPDNHYGYTF.

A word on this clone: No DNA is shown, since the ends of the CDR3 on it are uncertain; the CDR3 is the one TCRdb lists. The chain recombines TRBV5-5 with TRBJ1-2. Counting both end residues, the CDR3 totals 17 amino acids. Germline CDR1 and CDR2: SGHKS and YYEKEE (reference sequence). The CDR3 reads CASSLDFRGREDYGYTF.

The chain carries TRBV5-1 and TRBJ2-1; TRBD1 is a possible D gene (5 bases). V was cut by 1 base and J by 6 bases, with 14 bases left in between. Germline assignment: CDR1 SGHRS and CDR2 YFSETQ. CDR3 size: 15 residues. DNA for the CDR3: TGCGCCAGCAGCTTGCAGGTGGCAGGGATCAATGAGCAGTTCTTC. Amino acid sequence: CASSLQVAGINEQFF.

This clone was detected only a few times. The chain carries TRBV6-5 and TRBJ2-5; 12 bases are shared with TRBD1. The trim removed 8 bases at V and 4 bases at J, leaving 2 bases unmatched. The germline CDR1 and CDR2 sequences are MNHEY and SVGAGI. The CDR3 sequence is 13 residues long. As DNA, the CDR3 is TGTGCCAGCGGGACAGGGGGCCCAGAGACCCAGTACTTC. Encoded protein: CASGTGGPETQYF.

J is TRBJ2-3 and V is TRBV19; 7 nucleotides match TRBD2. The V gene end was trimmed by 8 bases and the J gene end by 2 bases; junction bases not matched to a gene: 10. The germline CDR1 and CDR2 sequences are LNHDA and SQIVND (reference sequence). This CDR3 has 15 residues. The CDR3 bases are TGTGCCAGTCGGGGGGTTGTGCGGAACACAGATACGCAGTATTTT. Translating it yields CASRGVVRNTDTQYF. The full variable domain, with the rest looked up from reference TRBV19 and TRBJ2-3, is DGGITQSPKYLFRKEGQNVTLSCEQNLNHDAMYWYRQDPGQGLRLIYYSQIVNDFQKGDIAEGYSVSREKKESFPLTVTSAQKNPTAFYLCASRGVVRNTDTQYFGPGTRLTVL.

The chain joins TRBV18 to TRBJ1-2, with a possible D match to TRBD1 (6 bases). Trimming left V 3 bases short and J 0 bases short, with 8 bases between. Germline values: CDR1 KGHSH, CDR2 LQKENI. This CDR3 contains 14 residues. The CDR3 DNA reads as TGTGCCAGCTCACCGGGGGCTACTAACTATGGCTACACCTTC. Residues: CASSPGATNYGYTF. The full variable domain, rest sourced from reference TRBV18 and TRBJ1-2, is NAGVMQNPRHLVRRRGQEARLRCSPMKGHSHVYWYRQLPEEGLKFMVYLQKENIIDESGMPKERFSAEFPKEGPSILRIQQVVRGDSAAYFCASSPGATNYGYTFGSGTRLTVV.

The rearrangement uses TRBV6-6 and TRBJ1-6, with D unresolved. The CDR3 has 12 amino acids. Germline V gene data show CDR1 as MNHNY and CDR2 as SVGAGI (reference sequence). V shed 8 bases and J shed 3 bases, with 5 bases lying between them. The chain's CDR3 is CASQVYNSPLHF. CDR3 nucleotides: TGTGCCAGCCAGGTCTATAATTCACCCCTCCACTTT.